One and the same sample provided the 29 T cell receptor beta chains below, sequenced in a study of blood T cell repertoires in COVID-19. Method: immunoSEQ multiplex PCR; TCRdb's copy keeps in-frame clones and lacks some. Of about 80,000 clones in the sample, 65% to 85% were seen once. The source material was peripheral blood. These receptor sequences come from a man between 65 and 85 years old with active or convalescent COVID-19.

This sequence joins TRBV3-1 (or the pseudogene TRBV3-2) and TRBJ1-2, with D uncertain. The V end lost 4 bases, the J end lost 5 bases, and 8 bases lay between the germline ends. CDR3 length: 12 residues. Per the germline V gene, CDR1 is LGHDT and CDR2 is YNNKEL (reference sequence). This CDR3 reads CASSLQQYGYTF. The DNA for the CDR3 is TGTGCCAGCAGCCTGCAACAGTATGGCTACACCTTC.

V is TRBV5-6 and J is TRBJ2-1; 7 positions agree with TRBD2. This CDR3 comprises 13 residues. The trim removed 0 bases at V and 13 bases at J, leaving 7 bases unmatched. Germline V gene lookup returns CDR1 SGHDT and CDR2 YYEEEE. CDR3 in DNA: TGTGCCAGCAGCTTGGATGCAGCGGGGCAACAGTTCTTC. The encoded protein is CASSLDAAGQQFF.

CDR3 amino acids: CATQRTIGTGNHEQYF. DNA of the CDR3: TGTGCCACTCAACGGACGATCGGGACAGGGAACCACGAGCAGTACTTC. The chain links TRBV2 to TRBJ2-7; 9 positions match TRBD1. The length of the CDR3 is 16 residues. CDR1 and CDR2 (germline): SNHLY, FYNNEI. The trim removed 10 bases at V and 5 bases at J, leaving 18 bases unmatched.

Regarding this clone: Other DNA sequences from this sample encode an identical CDR3 as well. This chain joins TRBV7-3 and TRBJ2-1, with 10 bases lining up with TRBD2. The ends lost 1 base at V and 7 bases at J; junction bases unmatched: 4. The germline V gene encodes CDR1 SGHTA and CDR2 FQGTGA. CDR3 length equals 15 residues. The CDR3 is CASSLNSGGNNEQFF. The CDR3 nucleotides read TGTGCCAGCAGCTTAAATAGCGGGGGGAATAATGAGCAGTTCTTC.

The genes are TRBV6-4 and TRBJ1-2, with D possibly being TRBD1 (6 bases). The germline V gene has CDR1 MRHNA and CDR2 SNTAGT. The CDR3 has 13 residues. Trimming left V 4 bases short and J 4 bases short, with 10 bases between. DNA of the CDR3: TGTGCCAGCAGTGCAACAGGGATCTATGGCTACACCTTC. Translating gives CASSATGIYGYTF.

J is TRBJ1-1 and V is TRBV6-6; maybe TRBD1 (6 bases). Trimming shortened V by 8 bases and J by 2 bases, and 9 bases separated the two germline ends. This CDR3 is built from 12 residues. CDR1 and CDR2 from the germline V gene are MNHNY and SVGAGI (reference sequence). This CDR3 reads CASSGGNTEAFF. Here the CDR3 DNA reads TGTGCCAGCTCTGGGGGCAACACTGAAGCTTTCTTT.

V and J are TRBV29-1 and TRBJ2-2; 7 nucleotides match TRBD1. This CDR3 has 16 amino acids. With 6 bases clipped from V and 4 bases from J, the junction kept 14 bases outside the gene matches. Germline loops: CDR1 SQVTM, CDR2 ANQGSEA. The DNA for the CDR3 is TGCAGCGTGGTTCCCCACAACAGGGGTAGCACCGGGGAGCTGTTTTTT. It encodes CSVVPHNRGSTGELFF.

This sequence joins TRBV6-5 and TRBJ1-1; D call uncertain. The V and J ends lost 0 bases and 2 bases respectively, with 7 bases between them. This CDR3 has 14 amino acids. Germline assignment: CDR1 MNHEY and CDR2 SVGAGI. The CDR3 sequence: CASSYSGRNTEAFF. As DNA, the CDR3 is TGTGCCAGCAGTTACTCGGGGAGAAACACTGAAGCTTTCTTT.

This clone has a handful of counts. V is TRBV6-6 and J is TRBJ1-2; 8 nucleotides line up with TRBD1. Germline CDR1 is MNHNY and CDR2 is SVGAGI (reference sequence). J was trimmed by 5 bases and V by 0 bases; bases with no gene match: 5. The CDR3 covers 15 residues. CDR3 sequence reads: CASSYSDRVNYGYTF. CDR3 nucleotides: TGTGCCAGCAGTTACTCGGACAGGGTAAATTATGGCTACACCTTC.

J is TRBJ1-2 and V is TRBV9; a weak D match, TRBD1 (5 bases). Trimming removed 4 bases at V and 2 bases at J, with 12 bases between. From germline, CDR1 is SGDLS and CDR2 YYNGEE. CDR3 size: 14 residues. CDR3 region: CASSTARVNYGYTF. CDR3 nucleotides: TGTGCCAGCAGCACCGCCAGGGTCAACTATGGCTACACCTTC.

The rearrangement joins TRBV6-2 or TRBV6-3 to TRBJ1-1; D uncertain. CDR1 is MNHEY and CDR2 is SVGEGT in the germline V gene. The CDR3 covers 11 residues. Trimming took 8 bases from V and 11 from J, leaving 15 bases between them. The CDR3 DNA follows: TGTGCCAGCGGCCTTGGGAGAGTGGCTTTCTTT. Its translation: CASGLGRVAFF.

The rearrangement links TRBV19 to TRBJ1-3; D might be TRBD1 (5 bases). The CDR3 sequence is 13 residues long. Germline-derived CDR1 and CDR2 are LNHDA and SQIVND (reference sequence). The germline V and J ends were trimmed by 3 bases and 6 bases, with 9 bases remaining between them. In nucleotides, the CDR3 is TGTGCCAGTAGTATTGGGGCATCAAACACCATATATTTT. This codes for CASSIGASNTIYF.

The chain is built from TRBV6-5 and TRBJ2-7; 9 bases agree with TRBD1. V gave up 6 bases and J gave up 1 base; unmatched junction bases: 4. The CDR3 loop spans 14 amino acids. Germline lookup yields CDR1 MNHEY and CDR2 SVGAGI. DNA for the CDR3: TGTGCCAGCAGCCCCGGACAGGGGTCCTACGAGCAGTACTTC. This sequence encodes CASSPGQGSYEQYF.

This clone was counted once. The CDR3 here is CASSRHRDRDTGELFF. The DNA of the CDR3 is TGTGCCAGCAGCCGCCACCGGGACAGGGACACCGGGGAGCTGTTTTTT. V usage is TRBV14 and J usage is TRBJ2-2, with 9 bases identical to TRBD1. This CDR3 is built from 16 residues. The germline gives CDR1 SGHDN, CDR2 FVKESK. V was pared by 4 bases and J by 3 bases, with 6 bases of the junction left unmatched. Drawing the rest from reference TRBV14 and TRBJ2-2, the complete variable domain is EAGVTQFPSHSVIEKGQTVTLRCDPISGHDNLYWYRRVMGKEIKFLLHFVKESKQDESGMPNNRFLAERTGGTYSTLKVQPAELEDSGVYFCASSRHRDRDTGELFFGEGSRLTVL.

The V and J genes are TRBV2 and TRBJ1-2; 9 positions match TRBD1. V shed 6 bases, J shed 4 bases, and the junction held 9 bases outside the gene matches. CDR1 and CDR2 (germline): SNHLY, FYNNEI. This CDR3 contains 15 residues. CDR3: CASRPATGGGYGYTF. In nucleotides, the CDR3 is TGTGCCAGCAGGCCAGCGACAGGGGGTGGCTATGGCTACACCTTC.

In DNA, the CDR3 is TGCAGTGCCCCGGGGGTAGAGCAGTTCTTC. Its protein product is CSAPGVEQFF. The chain joins TRBV20-1 to TRBJ2-1, with a possible D match to TRBD2 (6 bases). The germline V and J ends were trimmed by 6 bases and 10 bases, with 10 bases remaining between them. The CDR3 covers 10 residues. Germline CDR1 and CDR2: DFQATT and SNEGSKA (reference sequence).

The J gene is TRBJ2-2, the V gene TRBV5-1; 9 bases match TRBD1. From germline, CDR1 is SGHRS and CDR2 YFSETQ. The V and J ends lost 3 bases and 2 bases, in that order; junction bases with no gene match: 5. The length of the CDR3 is 16 residues. CDR3 DNA: TGCGCCAGCAGCTGGGGGACAGGGCATAACACCGGGGAGCTGTTTTTT. Its translation is CASSWGTGHNTGELFF. Combining the CDR3 with reference TRBV5-1 and TRBJ2-2 gives the whole variable domain KAGVTQTPRYLIKTRGQQVTLSCSPISGHRSVSWYQQTPGQGLQFLFEYFSETQRNKGNFPGRFSGRQFSNSRSEMNVSTLELGDSALYLCASSWGTGHNTGELFFGEGSRLTVL.

The chain uses TRBV5-6 and TRBJ2-7; a possible D gene is TRBD2 (5 bases). The V end was cut by 4 bases, the J end by 0 bases, with 20 bases between. Germline CDR1 SGHDT, CDR2 YYEEEE. This CDR3 contains 17 residues. The CDR3 coding sequence is TGTGCCAGCAGCACCTACGTCGGGGAGATAAGCTCCTACGAGCAGTACTTC. Protein sequence: CASSTYVGEISSYEQYF. Supplemented by reference TRBV5-6 and TRBJ2-7, the full variable domain reads DAGVTQSPTHLIKTRGQQVTLRCSPKSGHDTVSWYQQALGQGPQFIFQYYEEEERQRGNFPDRFSGHQFPNYSSELNVNALLLGDSALYLCASSTYVGEISSYEQYFGPGTRLTVT.

The genes are TRBV19 and TRBJ2-3, with 9 nucleotides matching TRBD2. Germline assignment: CDR1 LNHDA and CDR2 SQIVND (reference sequence). This CDR3 contains 15 residues. Losses at the gene ends were 5 bases for V and 4 bases for J; bases not matched to a gene: 7. CDR3: CASSPRVAGADTQYF. Written as DNA, the CDR3 is TGTGCCAGTAGTCCGAGGGTAGCGGGGGCAGATACGCAGTATTTT.

J is TRBJ1-5 and V is TRBV7-2; D not certain. This CDR3 has 13 residues. Looked up from germline, CDR1 is SGHTA and CDR2 is FQGNSA. V was cut by 4 bases and J by 3 bases, with 7 bases left in between. CDR3 loop: CASSWEYNQPQHF. CDR3 coding DNA: TGTGCCAGCAGCTGGGAGTACAATCAGCCCCAGCATTTT.

The CDR3: CASVNRFTDTQYF. For the CDR3, the DNA is TGTGCCAGTGTGAACAGGTTCACAGATACGCAGTATTTT. The chain couples TRBV19 to TRBJ2-3; tentatively, D is TRBD1 (5 bases). CDR3 size: 13 residues. CDR1 and CDR2 from the germline V gene are LNHDA and SQIVND (reference sequence). V lost 8 bases and J 2 bases, leaving 11 bases between the germline ends.

This chain connects TRBV13 to TRBJ2-4; perhaps TRBD1 as D (6 bases). The CDR3 sequence is 16 residues long. CDR1 and CDR2 from the germline V gene are PRHDT and FYEKMQ (reference sequence). The V end was cut by 5 bases, the J end by 7 bases, with 21 bases between. CDR3: CASSTPWLGARNIQYF. In DNA form, the CDR3 reads TGTGCCAGCAGCACCCCCTGGCTGGGGGCGAGGAACATTCAGTACTTC. The whole variable domain, remainder taken from reference TRBV13 and TRBJ2-4, is AAGVIQSPRHLIKEKRETATLKCYPIPRHDTVYWYQQGPGQDPQFLISFYEKMQSDKGSIPDRFSAQQFSDYHSELNMSSLELGDSALYFCASSTPWLGARNIQYFGAGTRLSVL.

This chain connects TRBV5-4 to TRBJ2-7; D remains ambiguous. Deletions cut 3 bases from V and 3 bases from J, with 19 bases between. Germline loops: CDR1 SGHNT, CDR2 YYREEE (reference sequence). CDR3 length: 16 residues. As DNA, the CDR3 is TGTGCCAGCAGCTCCGACCGAGACTTACACTACTACGAGCAGTACTTC. It translates to CASSSDRDLHYYEQYF.

The chain uses TRBV27 and TRBJ2-1; D is perhaps TRBD2 (6 bases). Trimming removed 8 bases from V and 8 bases from J, with 19 bases in between. CDR1 is MNHEY, CDR2 SMNVEV, per germline (reference sequence). The CDR3 sequence is 14 residues long. Written as DNA, the CDR3 is TGTGCCAGCCAGCGGGCAGGGTGGTTAGATGAGCAGTTCTTC. Its protein is CASQRAGWLDEQFF.

The CDR3 bases are TGTGCCAGCAGTGAATCCCGGACGGGAACCTATGGCTACACCTTC. Translation gives CASSESRTGTYGYTF. The chain carries TRBV6-1 and TRBJ1-2; the D is unclear. The germline CDR1 and CDR2 sequences are MNHNS and SASEGT. There are 15 residues in the CDR3. V was cut by 2 bases and J by 4 bases, with 14 bases left in between.

The J gene is TRBJ2-7, the V gene TRBV12-5, with a tentative D call TRBD1 (6 bases). Deletions cut 0 bases from V and 2 bases from J, with 11 bases between. This CDR3 contains 15 residues. The germline V gene has CDR1 LGHNT and CDR2 FRNRAP. DNA of the CDR3: TGTGCTAGTGGTTTGGTACTCGGACAGACCTACGAGCAGTACTTC. Amino acid sequence: CASGLVLGQTYEQYF.

In its sample, this clone was seen once. This rearrangement joins TRBV5-4 to TRBJ1-4, with a tentative D call TRBD1 (6 bases). Germline V gene data show CDR1 as SGHNT and CDR2 as YYREEE (reference sequence). V was shortened by 3 bases and J by 8 bases, with 20 bases between the two germline ends. This CDR3 region has 16 residues. Here the CDR3 reads CASSSGTRGVGEKLFF. In DNA, the CDR3 is TGTGCCAGCAGCTCCGGGACAAGGGGAGTTGGCGAAAAACTGTTTTTT.

CDR3 in amino acids: CASSGTGNSPLHF. For the CDR3, the DNA is TGTGCCAGCTCGGGGACAGGGAATTCACCCCTCCACTTT. J is TRBJ1-6 and V is TRBV2; the match to TRBD1 covers 9 bases. This CDR3 comprises 13 residues. CDR1 is SNHLY and CDR2 is FYNNEI in the germline V gene. The V and J ends lost 8 bases and 7 bases, in that order; junction bases with no gene match: 3. Using reference TRBV2 and TRBJ1-6 for the parts outside the CDR3, the full variable domain is EPEVTQTPSHQVTQMGQEVILRCVPISNHLYFYWYRQILGQKVEFLVSFYNNEISEKSEIFDDQFSVERPDGSNFTLKIRSTKLEDSAMYFCASSGTGNSPLHFGNGTRLTVT.

V is TRBV4-1 and J is TRBJ2-2; D gene unclear. This CDR3 region has 14 residues. Per the germline V gene, CDR1 is MGHRA and CDR2 is YSYEKL. Trimming took off 6 bases at V and 4 bases at J, with 12 bases between the two ends. The CDR3 sequence is CASRDTTFTGELFF. CDR3 nucleotide sequence: TGCGCCAGCAGAGATACAACCTTCACCGGGGAGCTGTTTTTT.